Following are 24 T cell receptor beta chains from one sample sequenced in a study of beta chain features in type 1 diabetes. The isolated RNA, all of it, was reverse transcribed, so expressed TCRB transcripts were what got sequenced. The assay was immunoSEQ multiplex PCR, and TCRdb's table has in-frame clones only and misses some. The sample consists of approximately 470,000 clones, approximately 30% of them appearing once. The sample taken for sequencing was naive CD4+ T cells from blood. The receptors were gathered from a young man in good health.

This clone was detected only a few times. The same CDR3 arises from other DNA sequences in this sample as well. The rearrangement links TRBV30 to TRBJ1-5; D unclear. Germline V gene sequence: CDR1 GTSNPN, CDR2 SVGIG (reference sequence). Trimming took off 1 base at V and 2 bases at J, with 6 bases between the two ends. This CDR3 is 13 amino acids long. The CDR3 sequence is CAWSGRGNQPQHF. The CDR3 DNA reads as TGTGCCTGGAGTGGTAGGGGCAATCAGCCCCAGCATTTT.

The chain uses TRBV6-8 and TRBJ2-7; 10 positions agree with TRBD1. Losses at the gene ends were 0 bases for V and 5 bases for J; bases not matched to a gene: 7. The CDR3 runs to 16 residues. Germline values: CDR1 MNHGY, CDR2 SAAAGT. The CDR3 spells CASSYSPGDRGHEQYF. The CDR3 DNA sequence: TGTGCCAGCAGTTACTCGCCAGGGGACAGGGGACACGAGCAGTACTTC.

The chain couples TRBV30 to TRBJ1-4; D is unresolved. The CDR3 covers 13 residues. CDR1 and CDR2 from the germline V gene are GTSNPN and SVGIG (reference sequence). Between the trimmed V and J ends, which lost 0 bases and 8 bases, there was a span of 10 bases. CDR3 region: CAWSVRALEKLFF. CDR3 nucleotide sequence: TGTGCCTGGAGTGTACGGGCATTAGAAAAACTGTTTTTT.

The chain has TRBV4-2 and TRBJ2-2; no firm D call. Germline CDR1 LGHNA, CDR2 YNFKEQ. The CDR3 is 18 amino acids. V shed 0 bases and J shed 0 bases, with 14 bases lying between them. The CDR3 DNA sequence: TGTGCCAGCAGCCAAGATGCCCAGCGAGAAACGAACACCGGGGAGCTGTTTTTT. As protein: CASSQDAQRETNTGELFF.

This clone was observed once. The chain couples TRBV19 to TRBJ2-3, with TRBD2 as a possible D gene (6 bases). The CDR3 extends over 15 amino acids. Trimming shortened V by 10 bases and J by 1 base, and 18 bases separated the two germline ends. Germline values: CDR1 LNHDA, CDR2 SQIVND (reference sequence). The CDR3 bases are TGTGCCACCTCGAAGGATAGCGGACGCACAGATACGCAGTATTTT. Its protein is CATSKDSGRTDTQYF.

Only a few counts were recorded for this clone. The same CDR3 can be traced to other DNA sequences in this sample. The chain couples TRBV29-1 to TRBJ1-4, with D possibly being TRBD1 (6 bases). The CDR3 has 13 residues. Trimming shortened V by 7 bases and J by 0 bases, and 9 bases separated the two germline ends. The germline gives CDR1 SQVTM, CDR2 ANQGSEA. The CDR3 coding sequence is TGCAGCGCCCGGACAGCAACTAATGAAAAACTGTTTTTT. Its protein is CSARTATNEKLFF.

The table lists this clone with a few counts. The rearrangement links TRBV2 to TRBJ1-1, with D possibly TRBD1 on 6 matching bases. The CDR3 spans 14 residues. Germline V lookup: CDR1 SNHLY, CDR2 FYNNEI. Deletions cut 3 bases from V and 8 bases from J, with 16 bases between. The CDR3 DNA reads as TGTGCCAGCAGTGACACAGGGACCTTTACAGAAGCTTTCTTT. It codes for CASSDTGTFTEAFF.

This chain joins TRBV7-2 and TRBJ2-7; 13 nucleotides match TRBD2. The CDR3 extends over 15 amino acids. Trimming removed 3 bases from V and 12 bases from J; junction bases left unmatched: 11. Germline assignment: CDR1 SGHTA and CDR2 FQGNSA. In DNA form, the CDR3 reads TGTGCCAGCAGCTTTACCGGGACTAGCGGGACTGTAGGGTACTTC. Translated: CASSFTGTSGTVGYF.

As for this clone: The same CDR3 is also encoded by other DNA sequences in this sample. J is TRBJ1-1 and V is TRBV29-1, with D possibly TRBD1 on 5 matching bases. This CDR3 contains 12 residues. The germline V gene has CDR1 SQVTM and CDR2 ANQGSEA. V was cut by 6 bases and J by 5 bases, with 13 bases left in between. CDR3 sequence: CSVGTGGTEAFF. The CDR3 nucleotides are TGCAGCGTCGGGACGGGAGGAACTGAAGCTTTCTTT.

The chain combines TRBV5-4 with TRBJ2-1; a possible D gene is TRBD2 (6 bases). Germline lookup yields CDR1 SGHNT and CDR2 YYREEE (reference sequence). Trimming shortened V by 3 bases and J by 4 bases, and 17 bases separated the two germline ends. There are 16 residues in the CDR3. CDR3 nucleotides: TGTGCCAGCAGCTGGAACGGCGCGGGAACTTACAATGAGCAGTTCTTC. Translated: CASSWNGAGTYNEQFF.

This clone was picked up a small number of times. The rearrangement joins TRBV7-2 to TRBJ2-2; 12 positions agree with TRBD2. The CDR3 runs to 15 residues. V trimming: 2 bases; J trimming: 8 bases; junction bases outside the gene matches: 3. Germline V lookup: CDR1 SGHTA, CDR2 FQGNSA. This chain's CDR3 is CASSLRLAGAGELFF. The CDR3 DNA is TGTGCCAGCAGCTTAAGACTAGCGGGAGCGGGGGAGCTGTTTTTT.

The chain couples TRBV10-3 to TRBJ2-3; a weak D match, TRBD1 (6 bases). The germline V gene encodes CDR1 ENHRY and CDR2 SYGVKD. V was cut by 2 bases and J by 0 bases, with 9 bases left in between. The CDR3 is made up of 15 amino acids. Here the CDR3 DNA reads TGTGCCATCAGTGAGGACAGGTCGAGCACAGATACGCAGTATTTT. Translation gives CAISEDRSSTDTQYF.

The table lists this clone with a few counts. The chain combines TRBV9 with TRBJ2-6; D is possibly TRBD1 (6 bases). V lost 4 bases, J lost 4 bases, and 18 bases lay in between. The CDR3 length is 17 residues. The germline gives CDR1 SGDLS, CDR2 YYNGEE. The CDR3 here is CASSLTSGVLGANVLTF. For the CDR3, the DNA is TGTGCCAGCAGCCTCACCTCAGGGGTGCTCGGGGCCAACGTCCTGACTTTC.

V and J are TRBV7-2 and TRBJ2-3, with D possibly TRBD2 on 5 matching bases. The V end lost 5 bases, the J end lost 3 bases, and 15 bases lay between the germline ends. The germline gives CDR1 SGHTA, CDR2 FQGNSA. The CDR3 is made up of 15 amino acids. In DNA, the CDR3 is TGTGCCAGCAGCCCCCGTGGAGGCGGTACAGATACGCAGTATTTT. Its protein product is CASSPRGGGTDTQYF.

The V gene is TRBV5-6, the J gene TRBJ1-1; D remains unclear. The CDR3 covers 14 residues. CDR1 and CDR2 from the germline V gene are SGHDT and YYEEEE. Trimming shortened V by 0 bases and J by 5 bases, and 11 bases separated the two germline ends. CDR3 bases: TGTGCCAGCAGCTTGGATATCCACGGGACTGAAGCTTTCTTT. Its protein is CASSLDIHGTEAFF.

This clone was detected a few times. The V gene is TRBV30, the J gene TRBJ2-6; no definite D call. The CDR3 extends over 14 amino acids. The V end lost 2 bases, the J end lost 4 bases, and 9 bases lay between the germline ends. Germline V CDR1 and CDR2: GTSNPN, SVGIG (reference sequence). CDR3 coding DNA: TGTGCCTGGAGTAAGGGCCCCGGGGCCAACGTCCTGACTTTC. Translation gives CAWSKGPGANVLTF.

In this sample, this clone turned up a few times. The rearrangement joins TRBV30 to TRBJ1-4; D gene ambiguous. Germline V gene sequence: CDR1 GTSNPN, CDR2 SVGIG (reference sequence). The CDR3 loop spans 14 amino acids. Trimming left V 2 bases short and J 5 bases short, with 12 bases between. CDR3 in DNA: TGTGCCTGGAGTCCAGGACGGCGAAATGAAAAACTGTTTTTT. Amino acids: CAWSPGRRNEKLFF. The entire variable domain, with the rest obtained from reference TRBV30 and TRBJ1-4, is as follows: SQTIHQWPATLVQPVGSPLSLECTVEGTSNPNLYWYRQAAGRGLQLLFYSVGIGQISSEVPQNLSASRPQDRQFILSSKKLLLSDSGFYLCAWSPGRRNEKLFFGSGTQLSVL.

The chain has TRBV7-9 and TRBJ2-1, with D possibly matching TRBD2 (7 bases). Germline V gives CDR1 SEHNR, CDR2 FQNEAQ (reference sequence). V was shortened by 6 bases and J by 3 bases, with 12 bases between the two germline ends. This CDR3 is built from 14 residues. The CDR3: CASRSGDYYNEQFF. The CDR3 nucleotides read TGTGCCAGCAGATCAGGGGACTACTACAATGAGCAGTTCTTC.

This clone has a handful of counts. V usage is TRBV18 and J usage is TRBJ1-4, with D perhaps TRBD1 (5 bases). CDR3 length: 15 amino acids. Trimming stripped 6 bases from V and 0 bases from J, with 11 bases between. CDR1 KGHSH and CDR2 LQKENI come from the germline V gene. Here the CDR3 DNA reads TGTGCCAGCTCCTCCCCGGGGGCAACTAATGAAAAACTGTTTTTT. It specifies CASSSPGATNEKLFF.

The CDR3 bases are TGTGCCAGCAGCTCATATCAGGGTCTTGAAGCTTTCTTT. Translation: CASSSYQGLEAFF. This rearrangement joins TRBV7-2 to TRBJ1-1; D perhaps matches TRBD1 (5 bases). Germline loops: CDR1 SGHTA, CDR2 FQGNSA. V lost 4 bases, J lost 7 bases, and 13 bases lay in between. CDR3 length: 13 amino acids.

This chain joins TRBV2 and TRBJ2-4; 10 bases match TRBD1. With V trimmed by 6 bases and J by 15 bases, 11 bases remained unmatched. The CDR3 runs to 13 residues. The germline CDR1 and CDR2 sequences are SNHLY and FYNNEI. CDR3 DNA: TGTGCCAGCAGAGTTCGGGACAGGGGCCGGTGGTACTTC. It specifies CASRVRDRGRWYF.

This clone appeared a few times. The chain uses TRBV7-9 and TRBJ1-1; no clear D. V lost 6 bases and J lost 1, with 6 bases in between. The CDR3 loop spans 12 amino acids. Germline V CDR1 and CDR2: SEHNR, FQNEAQ (reference sequence). CDR3 in DNA: TGTGCCAGCAGATCAGGGAACACTGAAGCTTTCTTT. Translated, it gives CASRSGNTEAFF.

The chain recombines TRBV29-1 with TRBJ1-2; a weak D match, TRBD1 (5 bases). V gave up 3 bases and J gave up 6 bases, with 17 bases separating them. Germline lookup yields CDR1 SQVTM and CDR2 ANQGSEA. This CDR3 has 14 residues. CDR3 sequence (DNA): TGCAGCGTTGATTATTCGAGACAGTCAGATGGCTACACCTTC. Protein product: CSVDYSRQSDGYTF.

This clone came up a few times. The V gene is TRBV14, the J gene TRBJ2-7; 10 positions agree with TRBD2. V lost 1 base to trimming and J lost 7 bases; unmatched junction nucleotides: 7. The CDR3 has 15 amino acids. The germline V gene encodes CDR1 SGHDN and CDR2 FVKESK. CDR3 protein: CASSQVRLAGAEQYF. The CDR3 DNA is TGTGCCAGCAGCCAAGTACGGCTAGCGGGAGCTGAGCAGTACTTC.